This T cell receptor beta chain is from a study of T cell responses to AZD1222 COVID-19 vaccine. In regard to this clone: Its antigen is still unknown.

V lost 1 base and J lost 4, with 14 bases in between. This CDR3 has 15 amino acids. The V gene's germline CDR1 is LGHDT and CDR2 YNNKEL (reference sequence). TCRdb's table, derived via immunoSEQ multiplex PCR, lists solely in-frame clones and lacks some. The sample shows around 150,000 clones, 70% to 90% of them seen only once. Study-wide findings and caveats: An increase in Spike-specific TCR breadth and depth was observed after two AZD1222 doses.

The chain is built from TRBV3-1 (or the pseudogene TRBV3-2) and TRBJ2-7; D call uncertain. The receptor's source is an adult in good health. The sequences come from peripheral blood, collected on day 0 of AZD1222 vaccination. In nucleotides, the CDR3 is TGTGCCAGCAGCCAAGGAGGTTACCGGTGGTACGAGCAGTACTTC. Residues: CASSQGGYRWYEQYF.